Listed here are 26 T cell receptor beta chains from one sample, sequenced in a study of human T cells and chemical hapten exposure (dated by TCRdb to the early 2020s). Unfractionated whole blood was collected in Tempus Blood RNA tubes, and total RNA was extracted from that blood. Libraries were constructed by 5' RACE. Sequencer: Illumina MiSeq. TCRdb reprocessing: public reads trimmed at Q25 with fastp, clones called with MiXCR, in-frame beta chains kept. Rows are unified per CDR3 protein, each entry keeping the most common DNA and genes. This sample gives some 150,000 distinct CDR3 sequences in total; over 3.5% of them show up just once. Of the sample, approximately 1.3% falls within the top ten clones. These receptors originate from a female donor in good health.

This clonotype was counted ten times or more. The rearrangement joins TRBV18 to TRBJ1-4; 7 nucleotides align to TRBD1. Germline CDR1 and CDR2: KGHSH and LQKENI. The ends lost 5 bases at V and 4 bases at J; junction bases unmatched: 7. The CDR3 sequence is 15 residues long. The DNA of the CDR3 is TGTGCCAGCTCAGACCGGACAGGAATTAATGAAAAACTGTTTTTT. Its protein product is CASSDRTGINEKLFF.

At least ten counts were recorded for this clonotype. The genes are TRBV6-6 and TRBJ2-1; a weak D match, TRBD1 (6 bases). V shed 6 bases and J shed 7 bases, with 13 bases lying between them. The CDR3 has 13 amino acids. The germline gives CDR1 MNHNY, CDR2 SVGAGI (reference sequence). The CDR3 loop reads CASSNLQGNEQFF. CDR3 DNA: TGTGCCAGCAGCAATCTACAGGGAAATGAGCAGTTCTTC.

This clonotype was seen many times. The chain carries TRBV29-1 and TRBJ1-5; no clear D. The CDR3 spans 13 residues. The germline V and J ends were trimmed by 8 bases and 2 bases, with 13 bases remaining between them. The germline V gene has CDR1 SQVTM and CDR2 ANQGSEA. The CDR3 here is CSYQPEGNQPQHF. Here the CDR3 DNA reads TGCAGCTACCAGCCGGAGGGCAATCAGCCCCAGCATTTT.

This clonotype was picked up many times. This chain uses TRBV13 with TRBJ2-3; tentatively, D is TRBD2 (6 bases). Germline CDR1 and CDR2: PRHDT and FYEKMQ (reference sequence). Between the trimmed V and J ends, which lost 5 bases and 4 bases, there was a span of 19 bases. The CDR3 is made up of 16 amino acids. The CDR3 protein is CASSPSLRAGSDTQYF. CDR3 DNA: TGTGCCAGCAGCCCTTCATTACGAGCGGGTTCAGATACGCAGTATTTT.

This clonotype was observed at least ten times. This chain uses TRBV29-1 with TRBJ2-3, with D possibly TRBD2 on 6 matching bases. V was shortened by 4 bases and J by 1 base, with 12 bases between the two germline ends. CDR1 is SQVTM and CDR2 is ANQGSEA in the germline V gene. The CDR3 consists of 14 residues. CDR3 sequence (DNA): TGCAGCGTTGGTGTGCGGGGAGGCACAGATACGCAGTATTTT. As protein: CSVGVRGGTDTQYF.

This clonotype was observed a few times. The V and J genes are TRBV6-6 and TRBJ2-5; 13 bases fit TRBD2. The CDR3 runs to 17 residues. The germline V gene has CDR1 MNHNY and CDR2 SVGAGI (reference sequence). The V and J ends lost 5 bases and 4 bases, in that order; junction bases with no gene match: 10. The CDR3 loop reads CASSSHRLAGGGETQYF. The CDR3 nucleotides read TGTGCCAGCAGTAGTCACCGACTAGCGGGGGGTGGAGAGACCCAGTACTTC.

This clonotype has a count of ten or more. V is TRBV29-1 and J is TRBJ2-2; 8 nucleotides line up with TRBD1. Germline assignment: CDR1 SQVTM and CDR2 ANQGSEA. The V and J ends lost 7 bases and 3 bases, in that order; junction bases with no gene match: 10. The CDR3 is made up of 15 amino acids. The CDR3 loop is CSASKQGADTGELFF. Written as DNA, the CDR3 is TGCAGCGCGTCAAAGCAGGGGGCCGACACCGGGGAGCTGTTTTTT.

The table lists this clonotype with many counts. V and J are TRBV7-9 and TRBJ1-6, with a possible D match to TRBD1 (5 bases). There are 19 residues in the CDR3. The ends were cut back, 1 base at V and 2 bases at J, with 18 bases in the middle. Per the germline V gene, CDR1 is SEHNR and CDR2 is FQNEAQ (reference sequence). The CDR3 bases are TGTGCCAGCAGCTTAGGCGGCGGCGGGGCCTGGGCCTATAATTCACCCCTCCACTTT. This sequence encodes CASSLGGGGAWAYNSPLHF.

This clonotype turned up a few times. The chain links TRBV28 to TRBJ1-2; the match to TRBD1 covers 7 bases. The junction had 3 bases not matched to a gene; V was cut back by 6 bases and J by 2 bases. Germline lookup yields CDR1 MDHEN and CDR2 SYDVKM. This CDR3 spans 13 amino acids. The DNA of the CDR3 is TGTGCCAGCAGAGAACAGGGGAACTATGGCTACACCTTC. Translated, it gives CASREQGNYGYTF.

In its sample, this clonotype was seen many times. This CDR3 is CASSGELQETQYF. The CDR3 bases are TGTGCCAGCAGCGGAGAATTACAAGAGACCCAGTACTTC. V and J are TRBV7-2 and TRBJ2-5, with D unclear. Trimming removed 5 bases from V and 2 bases from J, with 9 bases in between. The CDR3 sequence is 13 residues long. The germline CDR1 and CDR2 sequences are SGHTA and FQGNSA.

This clonotype was seen repeatedly, ten times or more. The chain links TRBV20-1 to TRBJ1-4; 8 bases are shared with TRBD1. From germline, CDR1 is DFQATT and CDR2 SNEGSKA (reference sequence). V shed 6 bases, J shed 7 bases, and the junction held 7 bases outside the gene matches. This CDR3 region has 13 residues. The CDR3 protein is CSADRGSGEKLFF. As DNA, the CDR3 is TGCAGTGCCGACAGGGGTAGCGGTGAAAAACTGTTTTTT.

This clonotype was seen ten or more times. This sequence joins TRBV7-6 and TRBJ2-1, with 9 nucleotides matching TRBD1. In germline, CDR1 is SGHVS, CDR2 FNYEAQ. The CDR3 sequence is 16 residues long. After removal of 5 bases from V and 2 bases from J, the junction contained 7 bases not matched to a gene. The CDR3 DNA follows: TGTGCCAGCAGCCCCGGCGGACAGGGGACCTACAATGAGCAGTTCTTC. Protein sequence: CASSPGGQGTYNEQFF.

This clonotype came up a few times. The chain links TRBV19 to TRBJ2-1, with 10 bases aligning to TRBD2. Per the germline V gene, CDR1 is LNHDA and CDR2 is SQIVND (reference sequence). The CDR3 contains 16 residues. V was clipped by 7 bases and J by 1 base; unmatched bases: 7. The CDR3 nucleotides read TGTGCCAGTATAGCTAGCGGGGGTGGGTCCTACAATGAGCAGTTCTTC. Amino acids: CASIASGGGSYNEQFF.

V and J are TRBV5-1 and TRBJ2-1; unclear D gene. The CDR3 runs 15 residues. Germline CDR1 and CDR2: SGHRS and YFSETQ. The germline V and J ends were trimmed by 0 bases and 3 bases, with 10 bases remaining between them. The CDR3 region is CASSLEGSYYNEQFF. For the CDR3, the DNA is TGCGCCAGCAGCTTGGAGGGAAGCTACTACAATGAGCAGTTCTTC.

This clonotype was seen repeatedly, ten times or more. The gene calls are TRBV7-9 and TRBJ2-3; 8 nucleotides agree with TRBD2. CDR1 is SEHNR and CDR2 is FQNEAQ in the germline V gene (reference sequence). V shed 1 base, J shed 4 bases, and the junction held 10 bases outside the gene matches. The CDR3 runs 17 residues. CDR3 residues: CASSLGVISGESDTQYF. In DNA form, the CDR3 reads TGTGCCAGCAGCTTAGGCGTAATTAGCGGGGAGTCAGATACGCAGTATTTT.

This clonotype was recorded at least ten times. The chain links TRBV7-9 to TRBJ2-5, with D maybe TRBD1 (8 bases). The germline CDR1 and CDR2 sequences are SEHNR and FQNEAQ (reference sequence). The CDR3 totals 13 residues. The ends were cut back, 6 bases at V and 4 bases at J, with 12 bases in the middle. The CDR3 bases are TGTGCCAGCAGGGACAGGGAGGGAGAGACCCAGTACTTC. Its protein product is CASRDREGETQYF.

This clonotype showed up just a few times. The V gene is TRBV20-1, the J gene TRBJ2-3, with 15 positions matching TRBD2. Per germline, CDR1 DFQATT and CDR2 SNEGSKA (reference sequence). Unmatched junction bases numbered 6, after V lost 5 bases and J lost 6 bases. CDR3 size: 15 residues. This CDR3 reads CSALRTSGGGDTQYF. CDR3 DNA sequence: TGCAGTGCTTTACGGACTAGCGGGGGGGGGGATACGCAGTATTTT.

This clonotype has ten or more counts. The V gene is TRBV12-3 or TRBV12-4, the J gene TRBJ1-1; 9 bases align to TRBD1. V was clipped by 4 bases and J by 5 bases; unmatched bases: 8. The CDR3 has 15 residues. The CDR3 DNA sequence: TGTGCCAGCAGTTCCACAGGGGGCGGTTGGACTGAAGCTTTCTTT. This encodes CASSSTGGGWTEAFF.

The chain joins TRBV4-2 to TRBJ2-7; tentatively, D is TRBD2 (7 bases). The germline CDR1 and CDR2 sequences are LGHNA and YNFKEQ. The V and J ends lost 6 bases and 3 bases respectively, with 9 bases between them. The CDR3 totals 12 residues. CDR3 sequence (DNA): TGTGCCAGCAGAGGGGGGGGCTACGAGCAGTACTTC. The encoded protein is CASRGGGYEQYF.

The table lists this clonotype with many counts. The CDR3 nucleotides are TGTGCCAGCAGCTTAGATAGGCGGGGACAGGGGAGCTATGGCTACACCTTC. This translates into CASSLDRRGQGSYGYTF. The rearrangement joins TRBV7-2 to TRBJ1-2; 10 nucleotides match TRBD1. Trimming took 1 base from V and 4 from J; bases not matched to a gene: 9. The CDR3 loop spans 17 amino acids. The germline gives CDR1 SGHTA, CDR2 FQGNSA.

V usage is TRBV12-3 or TRBV12-4 and J usage is TRBJ2-7, with 7 bases that match TRBD1. V lost 8 bases, J lost 2 bases, and 9 bases stayed unmatched. This CDR3 spans 14 amino acids. The CDR3 DNA is TGTGCCAGCGTCCCCCCGGGACAGACCTACGAGCAGTACTTC. Protein sequence: CASVPPGQTYEQYF.

V gene TRBV6-1 combines with J gene TRBJ1-2; D ambiguous. The germline CDR1 and CDR2 sequences are MNHNS and SASEGT. The ends were cut back, 4 bases at V and 3 bases at J, with 12 bases in the middle. The CDR3 is 14 residues long. The CDR3 DNA reads as TGTGCCAGCAGTGGTGGTTTGTGGGACTATGGCTACACCTTC. Residues: CASSGGLWDYGYTF.

Remarks on this clonotype: A much larger clone lies one base from this, so it may be a read error. The chain is built from TRBV5-4 and TRBJ2-5; 7 nucleotides match TRBD1. Germline CDR1 SGHNT, CDR2 YYREEE (reference sequence). Trimming removed 8 bases from V and 2 bases from J; junction bases left unmatched: 15. CDR3 size: 16 residues. The CDR3 sequence is CASLIRTGVGQETQYF. The CDR3 DNA reads TGTGCCAGTCTTATTAGGACAGGTGTAGGGCAAGAGACCCAGTACTTC.

The table lists this clonotype with many counts. V is TRBV14 and J is TRBJ2-3; unclear D gene. Trimming took 4 bases from V and 0 from J, leaving 11 bases between them. Germline CDR1 SGHDN, CDR2 FVKESK. The CDR3 is 15 residues long. CDR3 loop: CASSLRVPSTDTQYF. The CDR3, as DNA: TGTGCCAGCAGCCTAAGAGTTCCCAGCACAGATACGCAGTATTTT.

This clonotype has a count of ten or more. This chain joins TRBV20-1 and TRBJ2-3; D is possibly TRBD1 or TRBD2 (6 bases each). Trimming stripped 6 bases from V and 1 base from J, with 20 bases between. The germline gives CDR1 DFQATT, CDR2 SNEGSKA (reference sequence). The length of the CDR3 is 16 residues. DNA for the CDR3: TGCAGTGCGGAGGTCCTTAGGGGGGAGCGCACAGATACGCAGTATTTT. It yields the protein CSAEVLRGERTDTQYF.

This clonotype has a count of ten or more. The CDR3 nucleotides are TGTGCCAGCAGAGAAAGCTCTGGAAACACCATATATTTT. It encodes CASRESSGNTIYF. The gene calls are TRBV12-3 or TRBV12-4 and TRBJ1-3; no clear D gene. Trimming took 6 bases from V and 0 from J, leaving 6 bases between them. The CDR3 is made up of 13 amino acids.